The TCR beta chain described here comes from a study of OX40 agonist ivuxolimab in advanced cancers. Study observations and caveats: Patients who responded partially at 0.1-3.0 mg/kg showed clonal expansion ranking among the lowest.

Comments on this clone: Antigen unknown.

Patients with autoimmune history or systemic immunosuppression were excluded. The CDR3 length is 14 residues. Trimming shortened V by 5 bases and J by 5 bases, and 15 bases separated the two germline ends. Per germline, CDR1 LNHDA and CDR2 SQIVND (reference sequence). Sequencing used immunoSEQ multiplex PCR; TCRdb keeps in-frame clones, though not all of them. The sample contains more than 95,000 clones, 91% of which appear only once. The V gene is TRBV19, the J gene TRBJ1-1, with D unclear. This receptor was taken from an adult with an advanced solid tumor such as melanoma, head and neck, liver or kidney cancer. Sample: CD4+ or CD8+ T cells sorted from blood, taken in a trial of the OX40 agonist ivuxolimab. The CDR3 sequence: CASSGSAVRTEAFF. Here the CDR3 DNA reads TGTGCCAGTAGTGGATCAGCGGTGAGGACTGAAGCTTTCTTT.